A single sample is the source of the 29 T cell receptor beta chains below, sequenced in a study of blood T cell repertoires in COVID-19. The repertoire was sequenced with immunoSEQ multiplex PCR; TCRdb's copy has only in-frame clones and lacks some. The sample holds 23,000 or so clones, about nine tenths seen once. The sequenced sample was peripheral blood. The source is a woman aged 70-85 years with active COVID-19.

The chain recombines TRBV9 with TRBJ2-2; TRBD2 aligns across 10 bases. The CDR3 runs 19 residues. The ends lost 0 bases at V and 3 bases at J; junction bases unmatched: 11. Germline V gives CDR1 SGDLS, CDR2 YYNGEE. The CDR3 protein is CASSVDLASGRLDTGELFF. The DNA for the CDR3 is TGTGCCAGCAGCGTAGATTTAGCTAGCGGGAGATTGGACACCGGGGAGCTGTTTTTT.

The chain uses TRBV5-4 and TRBJ2-6, with D possibly being TRBD1 (5 bases). This CDR3 contains 15 residues. CDR1 and CDR2 (germline): SGHNT, YYREEE (reference sequence). The germline V and J ends were trimmed by 4 bases and 0 bases, with 8 bases remaining between them. The CDR3 reads CASSRDSSGANVLTF. The CDR3 DNA reads as TGTGCCAGCAGCCGTGACAGCTCTGGGGCCAACGTCCTGACTTTC. Based on the CDR3 plus reference TRBV5-4 and TRBJ2-6, the full variable domain is ETGVTQSPTHLIKTRGQQVTLRCSSQSGHNTVSWYQQALGQGPQFIFQYYREEENGRGNFPPRFSGLQFPNYSSELNVNALELDDSALYLCASSRDSSGANVLTFGAGSRLTVL.

This clone was seen just once. This chain links TRBV6-5 with TRBJ1-1, with D unresolved. The CDR3 consists of 12 residues. CDR1 and CDR2 from the germline V gene are MNHEY and SVGAGI. V was pared by 2 bases and J by 4 bases, with 5 bases between. CDR3 sequence reads: CASSYTGTEAFF. CDR3 DNA sequence: TGTGCCAGCAGTTACACGGGCACTGAAGCTTTCTTT.

V and J are TRBV9 and TRBJ2-3; 9 nucleotides line up with TRBD2. Trimming removed 4 bases from V and 2 bases from J; junction bases left unmatched: 11. CDR3 length: 17 amino acids. The germline V gene encodes CDR1 SGDLS and CDR2 YYNGEE. For the CDR3, the DNA is TGTGCCAGCAGCCTACTAGCGGGCGGGCTGTACACAGATACGCAGTATTTT. It is translated as CASSLLAGGLYTDTQYF.

This chain connects TRBV27 to TRBJ2-3, with 7 bases that match TRBD2. The CDR3 runs to 14 residues. The V segment lost 10 bases and the J segment 1 base; nucleotides outside the gene matches: 8. Looked up from germline, CDR1 is MNHEY and CDR2 is SMNVEV (reference sequence). The DNA of the CDR3 is TGTGCCATCCGAGGGACTACCCGCACAGATACGCAGTATTTT. Translating it yields CAIRGTTRTDTQYF.

This rearrangement joins TRBV5-1 to TRBJ1-2; 10 bases are a match to TRBD1. CDR1 is SGHRS, CDR2 YFSETQ, per germline. This CDR3 comprises 15 residues. The V and J ends lost 4 bases and 5 bases, in that order; junction bases with no gene match: 8. The DNA of the CDR3 is TGCGCCAGCAGCGCAGAACCGGGACAGGGGTATGGCTACACCTTC. This sequence encodes CASSAEPGQGYGYTF.

This chain connects TRBV28 to TRBJ2-1; 7 nucleotides align to TRBD1. With 5 bases clipped from V and 7 bases from J, the junction kept 14 bases outside the gene matches. The CDR3 totals 16 residues. Per the germline V gene, CDR1 is MDHEN and CDR2 is SYDVKM. CDR3 nucleotides: TGTGCCAGCAGTGCCCCCCAGACAGGGATCGGGAATGAGCAGTTCTTC. Its translation is CASSAPQTGIGNEQFF.

Comment on this clone: The germline gene is not matched at one end of the junction; a read error may be the cause. This chain joins TRBV5-1 and TRBJ2-7, with D possibly TRBD2 on 5 matching bases. CDR1 SGHRS and CDR2 YFSETQ come from the germline V gene. The CDR3 loop spans 15 amino acids. The CDR3 here is CASSFEGGGSFEQYF. CDR3 coding DNA: TGCGCCAGCAGCTTTGAAGGCGGAGGTTCCTTCGAGCAGTACTTC.

This clone was found once. The chain uses TRBV10-3 and TRBJ1-1; 8 bases map to TRBD1. Germline V lookup: CDR1 ENHRY, CDR2 SYGVKD. J gave up 1 base and V 6 bases, and 7 bases lay outside the gene matches. This CDR3 is built from 15 residues. The DNA of the CDR3 is TGTGCCATCAGATTTACCAGGGGGCAGAACACTGAAGCTTTCTTT. Translation: CAIRFTRGQNTEAFF.

DNA of the CDR3: TGTGCCAGCAGCCCCGGCGGGAGGACTGAAGCTTTCTTT. It yields the protein CASSPGGRTEAFF. The genes are TRBV9 and TRBJ1-1; unclear D gene. The germline V gene encodes CDR1 SGDLS and CDR2 YYNGEE. The CDR3 spans 13 residues. The V end lost 4 bases, the J end lost 5 bases, and 12 bases lay between the germline ends.

The genes are TRBV6-2 or TRBV6-3 and TRBJ2-1; 11 positions match TRBD2. Looked up from germline, CDR1 is MNHEY and CDR2 is SVGEGT. The CDR3 sequence is 19 residues long. The V gene end was trimmed by 2 bases and the J gene end by 7 bases; junction bases not matched to a gene: 16. The CDR3 protein is CASSYITLPGLAEKNEQFF. The CDR3 DNA is TGTGCCAGCAGTTACATTACGCTTCCGGGACTAGCGGAGAAGAATGAGCAGTTCTTC.

The V and J genes are TRBV18 and TRBJ2-3, with 13 bases fitting TRBD2. Germline V gene data show CDR1 as KGHSH and CDR2 as LQKENI. The CDR3 length is 17 residues. V gave up 0 bases and J gave up 2 bases; unmatched junction bases: 2. The DNA for the CDR3 is TGTGCCAGCTCACCACCGACTAGCGGGAGGTACACAGATACGCAGTATTTT. Translating gives CASSPPTSGRYTDTQYF.

The CDR3 loop is CASSAPLRAFF. The CDR3 nucleotides are TGTGCCAGTAGTGCCCCTTTACGGGCTTTCTTT. The chain carries TRBV19 and TRBJ1-1, with D unresolved. Germline CDR1 and CDR2: LNHDA and SQIVND (reference sequence). The CDR3 spans 11 residues. V lost 5 bases, J lost 11 bases, and 12 bases lay in between.

The V and J genes are TRBV2 and TRBJ1-4, with TRBD1 identical over 8 bases. V lost 5 bases, J lost 7 bases, and 6 bases stayed unmatched. There are 14 residues in the CDR3. CDR1 and CDR2 (germline): SNHLY, FYNNEI. In nucleotides, the CDR3 is TGTGCCAGCAGTTCGGACAGGGTCGGTGAAAAACTGTTTTTT. Translated: CASSSDRVGEKLFF.

The V call is TRBV29-1, the J call TRBJ1-5, with 8 positions matching TRBD1. Unmatched junction bases numbered 5, after V lost 5 bases and J lost 2 bases. The CDR3 totals 14 residues. Germline-derived CDR1 and CDR2 are SQVTM and ANQGSEA. The CDR3 protein is CSVSQGAGNQPQHF. The CDR3 DNA is TGCAGCGTTAGCCAGGGGGCAGGCAATCAGCCCCAGCATTTT.

The rearrangement uses TRBV28 and TRBJ2-3; maybe TRBD1 (5 bases). The CDR3 is made up of 13 amino acids. With 7 bases removed from V and 0 bases from J, the gap between germline ends came to 8 bases. CDR1 and CDR2 (germline): MDHEN, SYDVKM. The CDR3 reads CASKDTSTDTQYF. CDR3 bases: TGTGCCAGCAAGGACACTAGCACAGATACGCAGTATTTT. Full variable domain (rest looked up from reference TRBV28 and TRBJ2-3): DVKVTQSSRYLVKRTGEKVFLECVQDMDHENMFWYRQDPGLGLRLIYFSYDVKMKEKGDIPEGYSVSREKKERFSLILESASTNQTSMYLCASKDTSTDTQYFGPGTRLTVL.

The chain has TRBV28 and TRBJ2-1; 7 nucleotides align to TRBD2. V shed 7 bases, J shed 0 bases, and the junction held 3 bases outside the gene matches. This CDR3 comprises 14 residues. Germline lookup yields CDR1 MDHEN and CDR2 SYDVKM. The CDR3 sequence is CASIGGSSYNEQFF. The CDR3 coding sequence is TGTGCCAGCATCGGCGGGAGCTCCTACAATGAGCAGTTCTTC.

The V gene is TRBV9, the J gene TRBJ2-5; 8 positions agree with TRBD2. In germline, CDR1 is SGDLS, CDR2 YYNGEE. CDR3 length: 15 residues. V lost 3 bases and J lost 1; bases outside the gene matches: 5. CDR3 sequence: CASSAVAGPQETQYF. CDR3 coding DNA: TGTGCCAGCAGCGCTGTAGCGGGACCCCAAGAGACCCAGTACTTC.

The chain employs TRBV5-1 and TRBJ2-2; D might be TRBD1 (6 bases). CDR3 length: 15 amino acids. V was pared by 4 bases and J by 2 bases, with 12 bases between. Germline V lookup: CDR1 SGHRS, CDR2 YFSETQ. CDR3 region: CASSEGHANTGELFF. DNA of the CDR3: TGCGCCAGCAGCGAGGGACACGCAAACACCGGGGAGCTGTTTTTT.

With respect to this clone: The sample has other DNA sequences that encode this CDR3 too. The chain combines TRBV7-8 with TRBJ1-1; 7 bases are shared with TRBD1. Losses at the gene ends were 1 base for V and 7 bases for J; bases not matched to a gene: 0. The germline V gene has CDR1 SGHVS and CDR2 FQNEAQ. The CDR3 has 12 amino acids. This CDR3 is CASSLGQGEAFF. CDR3 sequence (DNA): TGTGCCAGCAGCTTAGGACAGGGTGAAGCTTTCTTT.

V and J are TRBV24-1 and TRBJ1-2; a weak D match, TRBD1 (5 bases). The V end lost 3 bases, the J end lost 2 bases, and 18 bases lay between the germline ends. The germline CDR1 and CDR2 sequences are KGHDR and SFDVKD. This CDR3 spans 17 amino acids. The CDR3 loop is CATSDVRDYIRNYGYTF. The CDR3 DNA follows: TGTGCCACCAGTGATGTCAGGGATTACATAAGGAACTATGGCTACACCTTC.

The genes are TRBV6-5 and TRBJ2-2; 8 nucleotides agree with TRBD2. Unmatched junction bases numbered 3, after V lost 6 bases and J lost 3 bases. Germline lookup yields CDR1 MNHEY and CDR2 SVGAGI. CDR3 length: 14 amino acids. This chain's CDR3 is CASSRAGDTGELFF. CDR3 DNA: TGTGCCAGCAGCCGAGCGGGAGACACCGGGGAGCTGTTTTTT.

The V call is TRBV6-2 or TRBV6-3, the J call TRBJ1-1; D remains unclear. V was cut by 6 bases and J by 11 bases, with 16 bases left in between. Looked up from germline, CDR1 is MNHEY and CDR2 is SVGEGT. The CDR3 spans 12 residues. CDR3 in amino acids: CASSIYPSPAFF. The DNA for the CDR3 is TGTGCCAGCAGCATCTACCCCTCTCCGGCTTTCTTT.

The chain combines TRBV30 with TRBJ2-7, with D perhaps matching TRBD1 (5 bases). Germline V CDR1 and CDR2: GTSNPN, SVGIG (reference sequence). V was clipped by 7 bases and J by 4 bases, with 11 bases between them. The CDR3 has 11 residues. CDR3 sequence: CALKQVYEQYF. In DNA, the CDR3 is TGTGCCTTGAAACAGGTTTACGAGCAGTACTTC.

CDR3 in amino acids: CASSLALGSNTGELFF. The CDR3 DNA sequence: TGTGCCAGCAGCTTGGCCCTCGGGAGCAACACCGGGGAGCTGTTTTTT. This sequence joins TRBV5-4 and TRBJ2-2, with TRBD2 as a possible D gene (6 bases). The V and J ends lost 0 bases and 2 bases respectively, with 11 bases between them. This CDR3 contains 16 residues. Germline V gene lookup returns CDR1 SGHNT and CDR2 YYREEE (reference sequence).

This clone came up a few times. At one of its ends the junction is not consistent with the germline gene, which may arise from a read error. This chain joins TRBV7-7 and TRBJ1-1; possible D gene TRBD1, 5 bases. The CDR3 contains 13 residues. Germline V gives CDR1 SSHAT, CDR2 FNYEAQ (reference sequence). CDR3: CASSPGSATEAFF. In nucleotides, the CDR3 is TGTGCTAGCAGCCCAGGGTCGGCCACTGAAGCTTTCTTT. Combining the CDR3 with reference TRBV7-7 and TRBJ1-1 gives the whole variable domain GAGVSQSPRYKVTKRGQDVTLRCDPISSHATLYWYQQALGQGPEFLTYFNYEAQPDKSGLPSDRFSAERPEGSISTLTIQRTEQRDSAMYRCASSPGSATEAFFGQGTRLTVV.

V gene TRBV12-3 or TRBV12-4 combines with J gene TRBJ2-7; the D gene is possibly TRBD1 (5 bases). V lost 6 bases and J 5 bases, leaving 11 bases between the germline ends. The CDR3 covers 12 residues. CDR3 region: CASSPTRDEQYF. CDR3 nucleotide sequence: TGTGCCAGCAGCCCGACCAGGGACGAGCAGTACTTC.

This rearrangement joins TRBV6-7 to TRBJ1-5; D unclear. TRBV6-7 is designated an ORF whose function remains uncertain. V lost 2 bases to trimming and J lost 7 bases, with 9 bases between them. CDR3 length: 13 amino acids. CDR3 protein: CASSYPSGQPQHF. DNA of the CDR3: TGTGCCAGCAGTTACCCCTCGGGACAGCCCCAGCATTTT.

This clone was picked up one time. The chain is built from TRBV19 and TRBJ1-4; TRBD1 is a possible D gene (6 bases). V dropped 5 bases and J dropped 2 bases, with 18 bases sitting between them. CDR1 is LNHDA, CDR2 SQIVND, per germline (reference sequence). The CDR3 has 17 residues. In DNA form, the CDR3 reads TGTGCCAGTAGTCAAGCGGGGGGCGCGGCGACTAATGAAAAACTGTTTTTT. Translated, it gives CASSQAGGAATNEKLFF.